Shown below are 30 T cell receptor beta chains from a single sample sequenced in a study of cytomegalovirus exposure and HLA in healthy donors. 13 Jbeta primers and 60 Vbeta primers were used for the PCR. Profiled with immunoSEQ multiplex PCR; TCRdb holds only in-frame clones, not every one. This table has around 170,000 clones, 70% to 80% appearing once. Specimen: PBMCs. Source of these receptors: a man aged 18 to 29 in good health and CMV-seronegative.

The chain combines TRBV5-4 with TRBJ1-2; D is ambiguous. This CDR3 spans 15 amino acids. Germline V lookup: CDR1 SGHNT, CDR2 YYREEE (reference sequence). The germline V and J ends were trimmed by 0 bases and 1 base, with 10 bases remaining between them. The chain's CDR3 is CASSLGGRVNYGYTF. The CDR3 region has the DNA TGTGCCAGCAGCTTGGGAGGGCGGGTTAACTATGGCTACACCTTC.

The V call is TRBV2, the J call TRBJ2-2; possible D gene TRBD2, 6 bases. V lost 6 bases to trimming and J lost 0 bases, with 11 bases between them. The CDR3 is 15 amino acids. Germline V lookup: CDR1 SNHLY, CDR2 FYNNEI. The CDR3 sequence: CASSPAGTNTGELFF. DNA for the CDR3: TGTGCCAGCAGCCCCGCGGGGACGAACACCGGGGAGCTGTTTTTT.

The chain couples TRBV4-3 to TRBJ2-7; D might be TRBD2 (7 bases). V lost 3 bases, J lost 2 bases, and 20 bases lay in between. CDR3 length equals 17 residues. Looked up from germline, CDR1 is LGHNA and CDR2 is YSLEER. CDR3 in DNA: TGCGCCAGCAGCCACACAATAGGGGGGGACGTAGCCTACGAGCAGTACTTC. Its translation is CASSHTIGGDVAYEQYF.

The CDR3 region has the DNA TGTGCCAGCAGCGAAGCCCGGGACACAATCACAGATACGCAGTATTTT. As protein: CASSEARDTITDTQYF. V gene TRBV9 combines with J gene TRBJ2-3; D perhaps matches TRBD1 (6 bases). The V end lost 3 bases, the J end lost 2 bases, and 16 bases lay between the germline ends. Germline V gives CDR1 SGDLS, CDR2 YYNGEE. This CDR3 is 16 amino acids long.

This chain links TRBV7-8 with TRBJ2-7; TRBD2 matches 13 bases. The trim removed 5 bases at V and 5 bases at J, leaving 6 bases unmatched. CDR1 and CDR2 from the germline V gene are SGHVS and FQNEAQ. The CDR3 extends over 15 amino acids. CDR3 nucleotides: TGTGCCAGCAGCCCTGGGACTAGCGGGGTGAACGAGCAGTACTTC. It encodes CASSPGTSGVNEQYF.

V is TRBV10-3 and J is TRBJ2-1; 7 bases map to TRBD2. Looked up from germline, CDR1 is ENHRY and CDR2 is SYGVKD. V was clipped by 0 bases and J by 2 bases; unmatched bases: 4. The CDR3 totals 16 residues. CDR3 loop: CAISESGSGPYNEQFF. The CDR3 DNA reads as TGTGCCATCAGTGAGTCGGGTAGCGGGCCCTACAATGAGCAGTTCTTC.

V gene TRBV27 combines with J gene TRBJ1-2; possible D gene TRBD1, 5 bases. V was cut by 5 bases and J by 8 bases, with 24 bases left in between. The CDR3 is 16 amino acids. The V gene's germline CDR1 is MNHEY and CDR2 SMNVEV (reference sequence). Here the CDR3 reads CASSPIPGLGSYGYTF. The DNA for the CDR3 is TGTGCCAGCAGTCCAATCCCGGGACTTGGTTCCTACGGCTACACCTTC.

With respect to this clone: Other nucleotide sequences in the sample specify the same CDR3. This sequence joins TRBV5-1 and TRBJ2-3; no firm D call. The CDR3 has 13 amino acids. Per germline, CDR1 SGHRS and CDR2 YFSETQ. V was cut by 0 bases and J by 1 base, with 3 bases left in between. The CDR3 is CASSLAGTDTQYF. The CDR3 nucleotides are TGCGCCAGCAGCTTGGCTGGCACAGATACGCAGTATTTT.

The CDR3 protein is CAIRAAGELFF. CDR3 coding DNA: TGTGCCATCAGGGCCGCCGGGGAGCTGTTTTTT. The V gene is TRBV10-3, the J gene TRBJ2-2, with unresolved D. CDR3 length equals 11 residues. V lost 6 bases to trimming and J lost 6 bases, with 5 bases between them. Germline values: CDR1 ENHRY, CDR2 SYGVKD.

The chain employs TRBV9 and TRBJ1-4, with D unclear. The CDR3 totals 14 residues. The germline V and J ends were trimmed by 0 bases and 7 bases, with 10 bases remaining between them. Germline CDR1 SGDLS, CDR2 YYNGEE. The chain's CDR3 is CASSVGWAREKLFF. The CDR3 DNA reads as TGTGCCAGCAGCGTAGGATGGGCGCGTGAAAAACTGTTTTTT.

V gene TRBV5-1 combines with J gene TRBJ2-1; 8 bases line up with TRBD2. After removal of 3 bases from V and 5 bases from J, the junction contained 7 bases not matched to a gene. Germline V gives CDR1 SGHRS, CDR2 YFSETQ. The CDR3 spans 15 residues. The CDR3 nucleotides read TGCGCCAGCAGCTGGCGGGGGGCCAATAACAATGAGCAGTTCTTC. Its translation: CASSWRGANNNEQFF.

J is TRBJ2-3 and V is TRBV5-4, with 10 bases lining up with TRBD2. V lost 0 bases and J lost 3; bases outside the gene matches: 4. Per germline, CDR1 SGHNT and CDR2 YYREEE (reference sequence). The CDR3 is 16 residues long. CDR3 sequence: CASSLAAGGPTDTQYF. The CDR3 DNA sequence: TGTGCCAGCAGCTTGGCAGCGGGGGGGCCAACAGATACGCAGTATTTT.

J is TRBJ2-2 and V is TRBV11-3, with TRBD1 identical over 9 bases. V dropped 4 bases and J dropped 1; count of bases not matched to a gene: 4. Germline V gives CDR1 SGHNT, CDR2 YENEEA. This CDR3 has 16 residues. The CDR3 loop is CASSYMGQGNTGELFF. CDR3 nucleotides: TGTGCCAGCAGCTATATGGGACAGGGGAACACCGGGGAGCTGTTTTTT.

The rearrangement uses TRBV7-9 and TRBJ2-5; a possible D gene is TRBD1 (5 bases). Germline-derived CDR1 and CDR2 are SEHNR and FQNEAQ (reference sequence). The CDR3 length is 12 residues. V was pared by 5 bases and J by 3 bases, with 7 bases between. CDR3 DNA: TGTGCCAGCAGCCGACAGAAAGAGACCCAGTACTTC. This sequence encodes CASSRQKETQYF.

The chain uses TRBV19 and TRBJ2-4, with D perhaps TRBD2 (7 bases). CDR1 and CDR2 from the germline V gene are LNHDA and SQIVND (reference sequence). The CDR3 has 17 amino acids. Trimming pared 3 bases from V and 1 base from J, leaving 16 bases between. The CDR3 region is CASSILGGGRAKNIQYF. CDR3 DNA sequence: TGTGCCAGTAGTATTCTAGGGGGGGGGCGGGCCAAAAACATTCAGTACTTC.

The DNA of the CDR3 is TGTGCCAGCAGCGTAGCGGTAAGAGGGAGGGCGATGAATGAGCAGTTCTTC. Translated, it gives CASSVAVRGRAMNEQFF. The V and J genes are TRBV9 and TRBJ2-1; 7 nucleotides align to TRBD2. The J segment lost 7 bases and the V segment lost 0 bases, leaving 13 bases of the junction unmatched. The CDR3 covers 17 residues. Germline V CDR1 and CDR2: SGDLS, YYNGEE.

There are a few counts of this clone. The chain employs TRBV6-5 and TRBJ2-4, with 8 bases matching TRBD1. The CDR3 covers 15 residues. CDR1 and CDR2 from the germline V gene are MNHEY and SVGAGI. The junction had 4 bases not matched to a gene; V was cut back by 6 bases and J by 0 bases. CDR3 bases: TGTGCCAGCAGCCTCAGGGGGCCAGCCAAAAACATTCAGTACTTC. Protein sequence: CASSLRGPAKNIQYF.

This chain joins TRBV19 and TRBJ2-5; D might be TRBD1 (5 bases). The end of the DNA is better explained by TRBJ2-7, so the J call may be wrong. Germline lookup yields CDR1 LNHDA and CDR2 SQIVND (reference sequence). This CDR3 has 14 residues. CDR3 amino acids: CASSQGQEWYEQYF. The CDR3 DNA reads as TGTGCCAGTAGTCAAGGACAAGAGTGGTACGAGCAGTACTTC.

The rearrangement links TRBV4-2 to TRBJ1-5; D not resolved. This CDR3 contains 15 residues. Between the trimmed V and J ends, which lost 4 bases and 1 base, there was a span of 11 bases. CDR1 and CDR2 (germline): LGHNA, YNFKEQ. The CDR3 nucleotides read TGTGCCAGCAGCCGAAGCCTGTTGAGCAATCAGCCCCAGCATTTT. It is translated as CASSRSLLSNQPQHF.

The chain couples TRBV7-9 to TRBJ1-3, with no clear D. Germline CDR1 is SEHNR and CDR2 is FQNEAQ (reference sequence). The CDR3 length is 13 residues. The germline V and J ends were trimmed by 0 bases and 8 bases, with 8 bases remaining between them. DNA of the CDR3: TGTGCCAGCAGCTTAGCAATCTCCGACACCATATATTTT. This encodes CASSLAISDTIYF.

The sample holds one count of this clone. V is TRBV27 and J is TRBJ2-1; D uncertain. V was clipped by 2 bases and J by 0 bases, with 5 bases between them. Germline lookup yields CDR1 MNHEY and CDR2 SMNVEV (reference sequence). The CDR3 consists of 14 residues. The CDR3 spells CASSLTGSYNEQFF. In DNA form, the CDR3 reads TGTGCCAGCAGTTTAACCGGCTCCTACAATGAGCAGTTCTTC.

The chain couples TRBV11-2 to TRBJ2-1, with D maybe TRBD2 (7 bases). The CDR3 consists of 13 residues. Trimming shortened V by 3 bases and J by 14 bases, and 17 bases separated the two germline ends. Germline V gene data show CDR1 as SGHAT and CDR2 as FQNNGV. The CDR3 region is CASSFRVGGGEFF. CDR3 DNA sequence: TGTGCCAGCAGCTTTAGGGTAGGGGGGGGTGAGTTCTTC.

The V call is TRBV5-6, the J call TRBJ2-7, with 7 bases that match TRBD1. J gave up 2 bases and V 0 bases, and 8 bases lay outside the gene matches. Germline CDR1 is SGHDT and CDR2 is YYEEEE. This CDR3 is built from 16 residues. CDR3 amino acids: CASSLGGQWGTYEQYF. The CDR3 region has the DNA TGTGCCAGCAGCTTGGGGGGACAGTGGGGGACCTACGAGCAGTACTTC.

This rearrangement joins TRBV4-2 to TRBJ2-2; 10 nucleotides agree with TRBD2. The length of the CDR3 is 15 residues. The ends lost 3 bases at V and 12 bases at J; junction bases unmatched: 10. Germline-derived CDR1 and CDR2 are LGHNA and YNFKEQ. This CDR3 reads CASSHSTSGGGKLFF. The CDR3, as DNA: TGTGCCAGCAGCCATTCAACCAGCGGGGGGGGGAAGCTGTTTTTT.

In this sample, this clone turned up a few times. The chain has TRBV5-6 and TRBJ1-2, with TRBD1 as a possible D gene (5 bases). Germline V gene lookup returns CDR1 SGHDT and CDR2 YYEEEE. V lost 0 bases, J lost 7 bases, and 10 bases lay in between. The CDR3 is 13 amino acids. This CDR3 reads CASSLGWRGGYTF. CDR3 in DNA: TGTGCCAGCAGCTTGGGTTGGAGGGGTGGCTACACCTTC.

V gene TRBV5-1 combines with J gene TRBJ2-5; perhaps TRBD1 as D (5 bases). The CDR3 extends over 15 amino acids. Germline assignment: CDR1 SGHRS and CDR2 YFSETQ. V was shortened by 0 bases and J by 1 base, with 10 bases between the two germline ends. CDR3 in DNA: TGCGCCAGCAGCTTGGTTGGGGCACCCCAAGAGACCCAGTACTTC. Translation gives CASSLVGAPQETQYF.

This clone was picked up a small number of times. The rearrangement uses TRBV2 and TRBJ2-5; D is possibly TRBD2 (6 bases). Trimming removed 1 base from V and 3 bases from J, with 18 bases in between. The CDR3 is 17 amino acids. Germline V gene lookup returns CDR1 SNHLY and CDR2 FYNNEI. The CDR3 DNA is TGTGCCAGCAGTGAAGGTTCTACTTGGGGGGTGGAAGAGACCCAGTACTTC. It encodes CASSEGSTWGVEETQYF.

This rearrangement joins TRBV15 to TRBJ2-7, with D possibly being TRBD2 (7 bases). From germline, CDR1 is LNHNV and CDR2 YYDKDF (reference sequence). The germline V and J ends were trimmed by 1 base and 0 bases, with 16 bases remaining between them. The CDR3 runs to 17 residues. CDR3 bases: TGTGCCACCAGCAGAGGTGGGGGGGGCCTAAGCTCCTACGAGCAGTACTTC. Amino acids: CATSRGGGGLSSYEQYF.

The chain uses TRBV4-3 and TRBJ2-6, with TRBD1 identical over 10 bases. Trimming cost V 5 bases and J 2 bases; bases outside gene matches: 9. The CDR3 loop spans 18 amino acids. The germline V gene encodes CDR1 LGHNA and CDR2 YSLEER. DNA of the CDR3: TGCGCCAGCAGCTTCGGGACAGGGGAGTCTGCTGGGGCCAACGTCCTGACTTTC. Translating it yields CASSFGTGESAGANVLTF.

V gene TRBV4-3 combines with J gene TRBJ2-3; 14 nucleotides line up with TRBD2. V shed 3 bases and J 4 bases; nucleotides not matched to a gene: 9. The CDR3 contains 18 residues. Germline CDR1 reads LGHNA; CDR2 reads YSLEER. CDR3 sequence (DNA): TGCGCCAGCAGCCAGGCTAGACTAGCGGGAGGGATGGCAGATACGCAGTATTTT. Residues: CASSQARLAGGMADTQYF.